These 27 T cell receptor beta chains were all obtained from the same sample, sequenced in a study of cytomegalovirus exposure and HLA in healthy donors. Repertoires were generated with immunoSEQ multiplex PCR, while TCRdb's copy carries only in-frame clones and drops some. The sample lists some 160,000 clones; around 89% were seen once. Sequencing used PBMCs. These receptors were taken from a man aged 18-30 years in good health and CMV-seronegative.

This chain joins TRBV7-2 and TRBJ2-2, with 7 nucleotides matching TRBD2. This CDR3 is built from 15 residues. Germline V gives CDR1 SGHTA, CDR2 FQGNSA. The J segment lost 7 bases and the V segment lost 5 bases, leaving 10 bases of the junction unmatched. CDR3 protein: CASSPVSGIGGELFF. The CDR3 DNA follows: TGTGCCAGCAGCCCGGTCAGCGGGATAGGCGGGGAGCTGTTTTTT.

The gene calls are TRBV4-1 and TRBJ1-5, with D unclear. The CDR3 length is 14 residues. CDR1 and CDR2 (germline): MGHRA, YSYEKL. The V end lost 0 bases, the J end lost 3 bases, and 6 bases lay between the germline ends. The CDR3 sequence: CASSQDGDNQPQHF. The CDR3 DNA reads TGCGCCAGCAGCCAAGACGGGGACAATCAGCCCCAGCATTTT.

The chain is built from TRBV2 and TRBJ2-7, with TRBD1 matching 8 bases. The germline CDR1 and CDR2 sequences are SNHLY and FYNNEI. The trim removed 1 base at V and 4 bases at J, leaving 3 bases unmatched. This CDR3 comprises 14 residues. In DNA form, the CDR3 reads TGTGCCAGCAGTGAAGAGACAGGGGCATACGAGCAGTACTTC. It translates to CASSEETGAYEQYF.

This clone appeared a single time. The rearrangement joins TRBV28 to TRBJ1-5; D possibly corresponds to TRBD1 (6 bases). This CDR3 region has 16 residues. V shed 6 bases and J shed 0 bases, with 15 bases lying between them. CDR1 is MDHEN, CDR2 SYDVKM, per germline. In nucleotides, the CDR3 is TGTGCCAGCAGGTGGACAGAATATAATAGCAATCAGCCCCAGCATTTT. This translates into CASRWTEYNSNQPQHF.

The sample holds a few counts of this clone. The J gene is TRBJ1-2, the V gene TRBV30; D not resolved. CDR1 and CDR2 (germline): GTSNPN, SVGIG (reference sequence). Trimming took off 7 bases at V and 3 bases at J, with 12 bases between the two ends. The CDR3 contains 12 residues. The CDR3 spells CAFSNEDYGYTF. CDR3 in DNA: TGTGCCTTTTCGAACGAGGACTATGGCTACACCTTC.

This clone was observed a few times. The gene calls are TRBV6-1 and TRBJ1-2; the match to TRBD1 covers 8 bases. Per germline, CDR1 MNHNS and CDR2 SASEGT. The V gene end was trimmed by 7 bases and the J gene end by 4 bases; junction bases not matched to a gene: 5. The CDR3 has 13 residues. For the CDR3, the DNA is TGTGCCAGCATCCCCGACAGGGGCTATGGCTACACCTTC. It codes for CASIPDRGYGYTF.

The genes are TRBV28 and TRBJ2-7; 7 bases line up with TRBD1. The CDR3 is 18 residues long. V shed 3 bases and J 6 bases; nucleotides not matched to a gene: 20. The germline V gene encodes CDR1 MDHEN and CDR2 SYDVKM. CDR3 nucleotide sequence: TGTGCCAGCAGTTTGGTCCCCAGAACGGACAGGTTAGCCGGCGAGCAGTACTTC. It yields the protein CASSLVPRTDRLAGEQYF.

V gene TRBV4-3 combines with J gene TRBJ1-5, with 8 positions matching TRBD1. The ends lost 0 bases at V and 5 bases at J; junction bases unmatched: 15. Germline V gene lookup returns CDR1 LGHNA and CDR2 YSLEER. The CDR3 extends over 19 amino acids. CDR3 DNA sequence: TGCGCCAGCAGCCAAGATCACAGCCGAAAGGACAGGGCCTATCAGCCCCAGCATTTT. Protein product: CASSQDHSRKDRAYQPQHF.

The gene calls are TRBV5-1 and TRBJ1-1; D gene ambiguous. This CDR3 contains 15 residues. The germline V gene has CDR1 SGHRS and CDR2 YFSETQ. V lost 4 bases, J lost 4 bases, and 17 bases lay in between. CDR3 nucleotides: TGCGCCAGCAGCCCCTCGGGAAGGGAGAGCACTGAAGCTTTCTTT. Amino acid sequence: CASSPSGRESTEAFF.

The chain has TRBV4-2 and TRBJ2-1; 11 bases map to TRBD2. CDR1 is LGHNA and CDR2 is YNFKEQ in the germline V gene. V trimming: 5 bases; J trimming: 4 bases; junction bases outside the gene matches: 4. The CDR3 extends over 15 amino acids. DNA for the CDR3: TGTGCCAGCAGCGCACTAGCGGGGGAGTACAATGAGCAGTTCTTC. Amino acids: CASSALAGEYNEQFF.

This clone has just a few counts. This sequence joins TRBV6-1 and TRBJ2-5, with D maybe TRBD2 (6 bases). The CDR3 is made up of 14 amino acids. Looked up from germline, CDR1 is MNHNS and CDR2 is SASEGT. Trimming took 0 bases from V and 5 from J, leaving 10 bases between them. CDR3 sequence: CASSEANGGETQYF. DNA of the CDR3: TGTGCCAGCAGTGAAGCAAATGGGGGGGAGACCCAGTACTTC.

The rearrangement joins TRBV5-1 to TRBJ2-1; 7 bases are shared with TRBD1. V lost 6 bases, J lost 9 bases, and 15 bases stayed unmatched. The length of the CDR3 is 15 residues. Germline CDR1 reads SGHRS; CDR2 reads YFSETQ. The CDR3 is CASTLGTVETTEQFF. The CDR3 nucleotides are TGCGCCAGCACCCTCGGGACAGTAGAGACTACTGAGCAGTTCTTC.

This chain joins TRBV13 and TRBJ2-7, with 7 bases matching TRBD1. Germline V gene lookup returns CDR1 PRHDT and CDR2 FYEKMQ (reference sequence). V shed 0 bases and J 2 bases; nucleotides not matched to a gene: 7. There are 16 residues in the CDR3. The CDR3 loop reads CASSLGGWDRAYEQYF. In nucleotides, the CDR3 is TGTGCCAGCAGCTTAGGGGGTTGGGACAGAGCCTACGAGCAGTACTTC.

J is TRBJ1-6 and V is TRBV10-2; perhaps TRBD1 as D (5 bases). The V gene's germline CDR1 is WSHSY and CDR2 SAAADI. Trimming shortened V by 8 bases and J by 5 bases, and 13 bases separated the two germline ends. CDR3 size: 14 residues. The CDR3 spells CASSPGINNSPLHF. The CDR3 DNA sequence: TGCGCCAGCTCCCCAGGGATTAATAATTCACCCCTCCACTTT.

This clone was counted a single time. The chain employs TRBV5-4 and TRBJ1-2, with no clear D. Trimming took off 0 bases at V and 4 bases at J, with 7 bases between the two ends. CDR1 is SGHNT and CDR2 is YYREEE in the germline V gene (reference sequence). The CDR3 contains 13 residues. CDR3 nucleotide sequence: TGTGCCAGCAGCTTGGCCGAAGCCTATGGCTACACCTTC. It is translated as CASSLAEAYGYTF.

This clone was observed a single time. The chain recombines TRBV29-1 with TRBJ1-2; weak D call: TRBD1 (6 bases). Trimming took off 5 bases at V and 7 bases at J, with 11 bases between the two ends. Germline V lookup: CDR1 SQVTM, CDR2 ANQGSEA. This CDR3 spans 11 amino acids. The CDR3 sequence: CSVPGAGGYTF. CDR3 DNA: TGCAGCGTTCCAGGGGCTGGTGGCTACACCTTC.

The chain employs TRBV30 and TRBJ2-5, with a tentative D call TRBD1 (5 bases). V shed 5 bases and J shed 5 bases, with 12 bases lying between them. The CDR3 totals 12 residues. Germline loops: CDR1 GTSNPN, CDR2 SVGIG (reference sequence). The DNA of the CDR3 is TGTGCCTGGGGGGCTTCGCGGGAGACCCAGTACTTC. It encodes CAWGASRETQYF.

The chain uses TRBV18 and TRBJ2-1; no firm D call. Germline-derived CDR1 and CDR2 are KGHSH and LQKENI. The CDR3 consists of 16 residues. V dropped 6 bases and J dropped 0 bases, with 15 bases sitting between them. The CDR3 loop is CASSKIDLFSYNEQFF. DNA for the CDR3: TGTGCCAGCTCCAAAATAGACTTGTTCTCCTACAATGAGCAGTTCTTC. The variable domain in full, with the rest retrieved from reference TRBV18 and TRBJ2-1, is NAGVMQNPRHLVRRRGQEARLRCSPMKGHSHVYWYRQLPEEGLKFMVYLQKENIIDESGMPKERFSAEFPKEGPSILRIQQVVRGDSAAYFCASSKIDLFSYNEQFFGPGTRLTVL.

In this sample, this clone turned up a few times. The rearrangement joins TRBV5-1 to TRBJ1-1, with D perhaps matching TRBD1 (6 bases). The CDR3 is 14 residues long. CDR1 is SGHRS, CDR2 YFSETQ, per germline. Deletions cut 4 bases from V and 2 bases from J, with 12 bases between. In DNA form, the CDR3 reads TGCGCCAGCAGCCCAGGGGACCGAAACACTGAAGCTTTCTTT. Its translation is CASSPGDRNTEAFF.

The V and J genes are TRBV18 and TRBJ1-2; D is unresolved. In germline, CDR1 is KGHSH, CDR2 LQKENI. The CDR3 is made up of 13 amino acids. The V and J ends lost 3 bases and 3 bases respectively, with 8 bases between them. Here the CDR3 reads CASSPGEDYGYTF. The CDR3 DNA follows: TGTGCCAGCTCACCCGGCGAGGACTATGGCTACACCTTC.

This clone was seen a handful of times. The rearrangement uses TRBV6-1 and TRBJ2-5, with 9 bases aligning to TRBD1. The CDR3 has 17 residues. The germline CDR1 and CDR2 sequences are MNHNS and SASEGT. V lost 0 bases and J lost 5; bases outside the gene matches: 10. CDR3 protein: CASSEAEKDRGVETQYF. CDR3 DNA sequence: TGTGCCAGCAGTGAAGCTGAAAAGGACAGGGGTGTCGAGACCCAGTACTTC.

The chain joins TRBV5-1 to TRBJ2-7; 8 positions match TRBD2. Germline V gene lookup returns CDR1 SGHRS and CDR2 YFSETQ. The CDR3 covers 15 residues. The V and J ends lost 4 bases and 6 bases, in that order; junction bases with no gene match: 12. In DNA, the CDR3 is TGCGCCAGCAGCGCTCTAGCGCCAAGCGGGGGCGAGCAGTACTTC. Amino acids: CASSALAPSGGEQYF. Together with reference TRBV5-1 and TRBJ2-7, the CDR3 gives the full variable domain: KAGVTQTPRYLIKTRGQQVTLSCSPISGHRSVSWYQQTPGQGLQFLFEYFSETQRNKGNFPGRFSGRQFSNSRSEMNVSTLELGDSALYLCASSALAPSGGEQYFGPGTRLTVT.

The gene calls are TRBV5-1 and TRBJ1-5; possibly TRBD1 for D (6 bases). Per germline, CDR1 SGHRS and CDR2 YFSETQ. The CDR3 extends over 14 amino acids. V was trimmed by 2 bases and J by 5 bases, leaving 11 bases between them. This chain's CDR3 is CASSLGDKDQPQHF. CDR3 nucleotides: TGCGCCAGCAGCTTAGGGGACAAAGATCAGCCCCAGCATTTT. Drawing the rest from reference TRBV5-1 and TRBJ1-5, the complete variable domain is KAGVTQTPRYLIKTRGQQVTLSCSPISGHRSVSWYQQTPGQGLQFLFEYFSETQRNKGNFPGRFSGRQFSNSRSEMNVSTLELGDSALYLCASSLGDKDQPQHFGDGTRLSIL.

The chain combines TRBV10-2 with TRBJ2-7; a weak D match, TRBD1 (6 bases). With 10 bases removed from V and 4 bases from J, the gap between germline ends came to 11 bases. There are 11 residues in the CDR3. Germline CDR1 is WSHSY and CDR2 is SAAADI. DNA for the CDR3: TGCGCCACCTTAGGGGGTTACGAGCAGTACGTC. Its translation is CATLGGYEQYV.

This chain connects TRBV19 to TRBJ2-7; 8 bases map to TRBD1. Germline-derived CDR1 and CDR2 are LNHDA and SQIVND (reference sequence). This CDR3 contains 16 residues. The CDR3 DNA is TGTGCTACAAGAAAGGGGAGCAGGACAGGGAGCCACGAGCAGTACTTC. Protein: CATRKGSRTGSHEQYF.

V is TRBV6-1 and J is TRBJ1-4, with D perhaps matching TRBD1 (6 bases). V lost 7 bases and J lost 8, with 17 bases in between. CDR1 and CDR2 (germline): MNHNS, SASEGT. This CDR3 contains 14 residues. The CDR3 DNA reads TGTGCCAGCACTTTACAGGGTATTGCGGAAAAACTGTTTTTT. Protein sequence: CASTLQGIAEKLFF.

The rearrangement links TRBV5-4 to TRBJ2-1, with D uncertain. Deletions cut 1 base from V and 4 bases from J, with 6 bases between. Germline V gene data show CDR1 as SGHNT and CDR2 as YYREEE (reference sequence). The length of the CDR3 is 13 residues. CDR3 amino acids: CASSLSAYNEQFF. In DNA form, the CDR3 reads TGTGCCAGCAGCTTGAGCGCGTACAATGAGCAGTTCTTC.